The TCR beta chain described here comes from a study of shared clonotypes between healthy human individuals. Some clones are missing from TCRdb's copy, which holds only in-frame ones; the method was immunoSEQ multiplex PCR. The table has roughly 2 million clones, about 95% seen once. The CDR3 spans 13 residues. Germline V gene sequence: CDR1 MNHNY, CDR2 SVGAGI (reference sequence). The V end lost 0 bases, the J end lost 11 bases, and 10 bases lay between the germline ends. The naive CD8 population came from CD45RO-negative cells selected for CCR7, without terminally differentiated effector memory CD45RA+ cells.

The clonotype was recovered from a man aged 18 to 35 in good health. The specimen was naive CD8+ T cells sorted from blood. The gene calls are TRBV6-6 and TRBJ1-4; D possibly corresponds to TRBD1 (5 bases). The CDR3 region has the DNA TGTGCCAGCAGTTACTCTTCAGGGACGAAACTGTTTTTT. It specifies CASSYSSGTKLFF.